This T cell receptor beta chain was sequenced during a study of cytomegalovirus exposure and HLA in healthy donors. About the study: Among about 200 million T cells, an earlier analysis found 117 million unique TCR beta sequences.

The CDR3 contains 17 residues. CDR1 is SGHRS and CDR2 is YFSETQ in the germline V gene. V was cut by 3 bases and J by 0 bases, with 16 bases left in between. This clone was observed a handful of times. Antigen specificity is unknown. Regarding the study as a whole: In a later analysis, TCR beta V- and J-gene trimming showed a link to a missense DCLRE1C variant. In vitro checks showed that a few CMV-associated chains really do target CMV antigens.

60 Vbeta and 13 Jbeta primers were used in PCR. Sequencing was performed with immunoSEQ multiplex PCR; in TCRdb, only in-frame clones are kept and a portion is missing. Counted here are 90,000 to 100,000 clones, roughly 80% occurring once; the ten biggest clones make up about 7%. The receptor was isolated from a man aged 35 to 55 in good health and CMV-seropositive. This chain joins TRBV5-1 and TRBJ1-5; D is unclear. Sequenced input: PBMCs. The CDR3: CASSYWRVGYSNQPQHF. DNA for the CDR3: TGCGCCAGCAGCTATTGGAGGGTAGGATATAGCAATCAGCCCCAGCATTTT. The complete variable domain, with remaining parts taken from reference TRBV5-1 and TRBJ1-5, reads KAGVTQTPRYLIKTRGQQVTLSCSPISGHRSVSWYQQTPGQGLQFLFEYFSETQRNKGNFPGRFSGRQFSNSRSEMNVSTLELGDSALYLCASSYWRVGYSNQPQHFGDGTRLSIL.